A selection of T cell receptor beta chains follows, all from one sample in a study of response to subunit inactivated influenza vaccine. MiXCR, run by TCRdb on the RT-PCR reads, gives a single entry per CDR3 protein. The sample contains 650,000 to 800,000 distinct CDR3 sequences, approximately 13% of which appear only once. The source was PBMCs from blood, collected 14 to 15 days before vaccination. The receptor set was obtained from a man in his forties or fifties who received an inactivated influenza vaccine. Each CDR3 is given with its conserved first and last residue. Each record gives: D gene, V gene, J gene, clone size, CDR3 protein, CDR3 DNA. A D gene is named only where the DNA matches it firmly. Only part of the rows carry a size: once, few, many, or a class if the clone is expanded.

>NA|TRBV20-1|TRBJ2-7|NA
CCARDPRSLSDTPYEQYF
TGCTGTGCTAGAGACCCACGATCCCTTTCGGACACCCCCTACGAGCAGTACTTC
>NA|TRBV11-2|TRBJ2-5|NA
CASSFQPKEQETQYF
TGTGCCAGCAGCTTCCAACCGAAAGAGCAAGAGACCCAGTACTTC
>NA|TRBV29-1|TRBJ2-1|NA
CSVVVGTYNEQFF
TGCAGCGTTGTAGTCGGTACCTACAATGAGCAGTTCTTC
>TRBD1|TRBV6-2/TRBV6-3|TRBJ2-5|few
CASRTTGNYGTQYF
TGTGCCAGCAGGACGACAGGGAATTACGGGACCCAGTACTTC
>NA|TRBV29-1|TRBJ2-3|NA
CSVAGRGVGDTQYF
TGCAGCGTTGCTGGCAGGGGGGTTGGTGATACGCAGTATTTT
>NA|TRBV4-2|TRBJ1-2|few
CASSQDPDRNYGYTF
TGTGCCAGCAGCCAAGATCCAGACCGTAACTATGGCTACACCTTC
>NA|TRBV7-8|TRBJ2-3|few
CASSLALTDTQYF
TGTGCCAGCAGCTTAGCCCTCACAGATACGCAGTATTTT
>NA|TRBV7-9|TRBJ2-7|NA
CASSPGQGGGEQYF
TGTGCCAGCAGCCCAGGGCAGGGAGGAGGCGAGCAGTACTTC
>TRBD1|TRBV6-2/TRBV6-3|TRBJ2-3|NA
CASSYSQGAITDTQYF
TGTGCCAGCAGTTACTCCCAGGGGGCCATCACAGATACGCAGTATTTT
>NA|TRBV14|TRBJ1-6|many
CASRTGVRSPLHF
TGTGCCAGCAGAACGGGGGTCAGATCACCCCTCCACTTT
>NA|TRBV4-3|TRBJ2-5|NA
CASSQPRKETQYF
TGCGCCAGCAGCCAACCCAGAAAAGAGACCCAGTACTTC
>NA|TRBV9|TRBJ2-3|NA
CASSVGTPGTDTQYF
TGTGCCAGCAGCGTAGGGACACCTGGCACAGATACGCAGTATTTT
>NA|TRBV3-1|TRBJ2-4|NA
CASQPGGTLAKNIQYF
TGTGCCAGCCAGCCGGGGGGCACTTTAGCCAAAAACATTCAGTACTTC
>TRBD2|TRBV28|TRBJ2-1|NA
CASRLLAGGTINEQFF
TGTGCCAGCAGACTACTAGCGGGGGGCACAATCAATGAGCAGTTCTTC
>TRBD2|TRBV4-3|TRBJ2-7|many
CASSQEYGAGDYEQYF
TGCGCCAGCAGCCAAGAATACGGGGCGGGAGACTACGAGCAGTACTTC
>NA|TRBV7-2|TRBJ1-6|few
CASSLTPGSHSPLHF
TGTGCCAGCAGCCTAACCCCAGGGAGTCATTCACCCCTCCACTTT
>TRBD2|TRBV2|TRBJ2-7|few
CASSEYLAGVGEQYF
TGTGCCAGCAGTGAATACCTAGCGGGAGTCGGGGAGCAGTACTTC
>TRBD1|TRBV12-3/TRBV12-4|TRBJ2-7|few
CASSPRDRRPYF
TGTGCCAGCAGTCCGCGGGACAGGAGACCGTACTTC
>NA|TRBV29-1|TRBJ1-3|many
CSAMGGDGNTIYF
TGCAGCGCCATGGGAGGGGACGGAAACACCATATATTTT
>NA|TRBV2|TRBJ2-1|NA
CASRAGRDNEQFF
TGTGCCAGCAGAGCTGGTCGCGACAATGAGCAGTTCTTC
>TRBD2|TRBV29-1|TRBJ2-1|many
CSAWELAGEQFF
TGCAGCGCCTGGGAACTAGCGGGAGAGCAGTTCTTC
>TRBD1|TRBV3-1|TRBJ2-7|many
CASSPRQGTDEQYF
TGTGCCAGCAGCCCCAGACAGGGTACCGACGAGCAGTACTTC
>TRBD2|TRBV5-1|TRBJ2-3|NA
CASMAGGPADTQYF
TGCGCCAGCATGGCGGGGGGGCCGGCAGATACGCAGTATTTT
>NA|TRBV20-1|TRBJ1-2|NA
CSAREGLTNYGYTF
TGCAGTGCTAGAGAAGGGCTAACTAACTATGGCTACACCTTC
>NA|TRBV14|TRBJ1-2|NA
CASSLLREDYGYTF
TGTGCCAGCAGCCTTCTCCGGGAAGACTATGGCTACACCTTC
>TRBD1|TRBV12-3/TRBV12-4|TRBJ2-2|few
CASSIPGQGAGELFF
TGTGCCAGCAGCATACCGGGACAGGGGGCCGGGGAGCTGTTTTTT
>NA|TRBV11-2|TRBJ2-7|NA
CASSLGGHPMEQYF
TGTGCCAGCAGCTTAGGGGGACATCCCATGGAGCAGTACTTC
>NA|TRBV9|TRBJ2-5|NA
CASTTTPTGQETQYF
TGTGCCAGCACCACTACCCCGACAGGTCAAGAGACCCAGTACTTC
>NA|TRBV4-3|TRBJ1-3|few
CASSQEVTRGNTIYF
TGCGCCAGCAGCCAAGAGGTGACACGAGGAAACACCATATATTTT
>TRBD2|TRBV20-1|TRBJ2-5|NA
CSARTSTRQTQYF
TGCAGTGCTAGGACTAGCACTCGGCAGACCCAGTACTTC
>NA|TRBV7-8|TRBJ1-4|few
CASSRGHPTRDEKLFF
TGTGCCAGCAGCCGGGGACATCCAACGCGTGATGAAAAACTGTTTTTT
>TRBD2|TRBV29-1|TRBJ2-1|NA
CSGASGLAGISEQFF
TGCAGCGGGGCTTCGGGACTAGCGGGCATCAGTGAGCAGTTCTTC
>NA|TRBV10-3|TRBJ2-1|NA
CAITRSSGLGDEQFF
TGTGCCATCACGCGATCCAGCGGGCTCGGGGATGAGCAGTTCTTC
>TRBD2|TRBV4-3|TRBJ2-2|NA
CASSPWGGANTGELFF
TGCGCCAGCAGCCCCTGGGGGGGGGCGAACACCGGGGAGCTGTTTTTT
>NA|TRBV20-1|TRBJ1-1|few
CSASMPADTEAFF
TGCAGTGCTAGTATGCCGGCGGACACTGAAGCTTTCTTT
>NA|TRBV15|TRBJ1-1|few
CATSSLEGGTEAFF
TGTGCCACCAGCAGCCTCGAAGGGGGCACTGAAGCTTTCTTT
>NA|TRBV20-1|TRBJ1-1|many
CSARDLTVDAFF
TGCAGTGCTAGAGATTTGACGGTCGATGCTTTCTTT
>NA|TRBV12-3/TRBV12-4|TRBJ1-1|many
CASTVTGGSVEAFF
TGTGCCAGCACCGTTACGGGGGGCTCGGTCGAAGCTTTCTTT
>NA|TRBV5-5|TRBJ2-3|NA
CASSLAITSTDTQYF
TGTGCCAGCAGCTTGGCCATTACTAGCACAGATACGCAGTATTTT
>NA|TRBV6-2/TRBV6-3|TRBJ2-5|many
CASSYHEETYQETQYF
TGTGCCAGCAGTTACCATGAGGAGACCTACCAAGAGACCCAGTACTTC